A single sample is the source of the 24 T cell receptor beta chains below, sequenced in a study of blood T cell repertoires in COVID-19. TCRdb's copy holds only in-frame clones and misses some; the assay was immunoSEQ multiplex PCR. Among more than 200,000 clones listed, 70% to 85% were seen once. Sequenced material: peripheral blood. These receptors originate from a woman aged 80 or over with active or convalescent COVID-19.

This chain uses TRBV28 with TRBJ1-2; D unclear. V lost 2 bases and J 5 bases, leaving 6 bases between the germline ends. CDR3 size: 12 residues. CDR1 MDHEN and CDR2 SYDVKM come from the germline V gene. The CDR3 sequence is CASSLGPYGYTF. The CDR3 bases are TGTGCCAGCAGTTTAGGGCCTTATGGCTACACCTTC.

This clone was counted between two and nine times. The CDR3 loop is CASRDSSYEQYF. DNA for the CDR3: TGTGCCAGCCGGGATAGCTCCTACGAGCAGTACTTC. The V call is TRBV6-5, the J call TRBJ2-7; the D gene is possibly TRBD2 (5 bases). V was pared by 8 bases and J by 0 bases, with 8 bases between. CDR1 and CDR2 (germline): MNHEY, SVGAGI. This CDR3 comprises 12 residues.

This clone was counted once. The V gene is TRBV5-1, the J gene TRBJ2-3; D gene ambiguous. Germline CDR1 and CDR2: SGHRS and YFSETQ. Trimming shortened V by 2 bases and J by 4 bases, and 5 bases separated the two germline ends. CDR3 size: 12 residues. CDR3: CASSFVSDTQYF. CDR3 sequence (DNA): TGCGCCAGCAGCTTTGTCTCAGATACGCAGTATTTT.

This sequence joins TRBV27 and TRBJ2-6; maybe TRBD2 (6 bases). The CDR3 extends over 16 amino acids. The V and J ends lost 6 bases and 10 bases respectively, with 22 bases between them. Germline lookup yields CDR1 MNHEY and CDR2 SMNVEV (reference sequence). The CDR3 DNA reads as TGTGCCAGCAGCCTTCTATCGGGGACTTCAGGGAACGTCCTGACTTTC. Protein product: CASSLLSGTSGNVLTF. The entire variable domain, with the rest obtained from reference TRBV27 and TRBJ2-6, is as follows: EAQVTQNPRYLITVTGKKLTVTCSQNMNHEYMSWYRQDPGLGLRQIYYSMNVEVTDKGDVPEGYKVSRKEKRNFPLILESPSPNQTSLYFCASSLLSGTSGNVLTFGAGSRLTVL.

V usage is TRBV7-9 and J usage is TRBJ2-5; D is uncertain. The V end lost 4 bases, the J end lost 3 bases, and 15 bases lay between the germline ends. Per the germline V gene, CDR1 is SEHNR and CDR2 is FQNEAQ (reference sequence). CDR3 size: 15 residues. The CDR3, as DNA: TGTGCCAGCAGCTCCCAAGGCGGCCGGGAAGAGACCCAGTACTTC. Protein: CASSSQGGREETQYF. The whole variable domain, remainder taken from reference TRBV7-9 and TRBJ2-5, is DTGVSQNPRHKITKRGQNVTFRCDPISEHNRLYWYRQTLGQGPEFLTYFQNEAQLEKSRLLSDRFSAERPKGSFSTLEIQRTEQGDSAMYLCASSSQGGREETQYFGPGTRLLVL.

This chain uses TRBV6-6 with TRBJ2-1; 8 nucleotides agree with TRBD2. Germline V gene lookup returns CDR1 MNHNY and CDR2 SVGAGI (reference sequence). J gave up 0 bases and V 5 bases, and 15 bases lay outside the gene matches. The CDR3 is made up of 19 amino acids. The CDR3, as DNA: TGTGCCAGCAGTCGCGACTTGCAAGCGGGGGAGTTCTCCTACAATGAGCAGTTCTTC. It encodes CASSRDLQAGEFSYNEQFF.

This rearrangement joins TRBV15 to TRBJ2-5, with TRBD2 as a possible D gene (6 bases). Trimming took off 1 base at V and 3 bases at J, with 15 bases between the two ends. The CDR3 is made up of 16 amino acids. Per the germline V gene, CDR1 is LNHNV and CDR2 is YYDKDF (reference sequence). In DNA, the CDR3 is TGTGCCACCAGCAGAGGTCCCGCGGGGCAGGAAGAGACCCAGTACTTC. As protein: CATSRGPAGQEETQYF.

This chain links TRBV28 with TRBJ1-2; the D is unclear. Germline loops: CDR1 MDHEN, CDR2 SYDVKM. Between the trimmed V and J ends, which lost 6 bases and 4 bases, there was a span of 15 bases. This CDR3 is 14 amino acids long. The CDR3 DNA follows: TGTGCCAGCAGCTTAACACTATCCTCCTATGGCTACACCTTC. Protein sequence: CASSLTLSSYGYTF.

In this sample, this clone turned up once. The CDR3 bases are TGTGCCACCAGCAGAGAACTAGCGGTCGCGGAGACCCAGTACTTC. This sequence encodes CATSRELAVAETQYF. The chain combines TRBV15 with TRBJ2-5, with TRBD2 matching over 8 bases. The germline CDR1 and CDR2 sequences are LNHNV and YYDKDF (reference sequence). With 0 bases clipped from V and 5 bases from J, the junction kept 5 bases outside the gene matches. CDR3 length: 15 residues.

This chain uses TRBV7-8 with TRBJ1-2; D may be TRBD1 (5 bases). The CDR3 runs to 14 residues. Deletions cut 5 bases from V and 7 bases from J, with 17 bases between. From germline, CDR1 is SGHVS and CDR2 FQNEAQ. CDR3 region: CASSPLSGGGGYTF. Here the CDR3 DNA reads TGTGCCAGCAGCCCCCTGTCGGGGGGTGGTGGCTACACCTTC. The entire variable domain, with the rest obtained from reference TRBV7-8 and TRBJ1-2, is as follows: GAGVSQSPRYKVAKRGQDVALRCDPISGHVSLFWYQQALGQGPEFLTYFQNEAQLDKSGLPSDRFFAERPEGSVSTLKIQRTQQEDSAVYLCASSPLSGGGGYTFGSGTRLTVV.

This chain connects TRBV19 to TRBJ1-3; D not resolved. Germline values: CDR1 LNHDA, CDR2 SQIVND (reference sequence). The CDR3 extends over 17 amino acids. Trimming removed 5 bases at V and 0 bases at J, with 17 bases between. The CDR3 reads CASSWSGGSFSGNTIYF. In nucleotides, the CDR3 is TGTGCCAGTAGTTGGTCGGGAGGATCCTTCTCTGGAAACACCATATATTTT.

This chain links TRBV5-1 with TRBJ2-1, with 8 positions matching TRBD2. CDR3 length: 16 residues. With V trimmed by 0 bases and J by 6 bases, 8 bases remained unmatched. Germline V CDR1 and CDR2: SGHRS, YFSETQ. CDR3 in amino acids: CASSLDASGWLNEQFF. Written as DNA, the CDR3 is TGCGCCAGCAGCTTGGACGCTAGCGGGTGGCTCAATGAGCAGTTCTTC.

This clone appeared a few times. The rearrangement links TRBV18 to TRBJ2-2; D ambiguous. Trimming removed 0 bases at V and 4 bases at J, with 9 bases between. Germline V gene lookup returns CDR1 KGHSH and CDR2 LQKENI. The CDR3 sequence is 15 residues long. The CDR3 nucleotides are TGTGCCAGCTCACCACCGATGAGAGGCACCGGGGAGCTGTTTTTT. It yields the protein CASSPPMRGTGELFF. The whole variable domain, remainder taken from reference TRBV18 and TRBJ2-2, is NAGVMQNPRHLVRRRGQEARLRCSPMKGHSHVYWYRQLPEEGLKFMVYLQKENIIDESGMPKERFSAEFPKEGPSILRIQQVVRGDSAAYFCASSPPMRGTGELFFGEGSRLTVL.

The genes are TRBV6-1 and TRBJ2-3; possible D gene TRBD2, 6 bases. V was pared by 0 bases and J by 4 bases, with 11 bases between. CDR1 is MNHNS and CDR2 is SASEGT in the germline V gene. The CDR3 has 15 residues. CDR3 sequence reads: CASSEASGEADTQYF. As DNA, the CDR3 is TGTGCCAGCAGTGAAGCGTCCGGGGAGGCAGATACGCAGTATTTT.

CDR3 loop: CASSIRRGRTDTQYF. The DNA of the CDR3 is TGTGCCAGTAGTATAAGGCGGGGACGGACAGATACGCAGTATTTT. This sequence joins TRBV19 and TRBJ2-3; D is possibly TRBD2 (6 bases). Germline-derived CDR1 and CDR2 are LNHDA and SQIVND (reference sequence). V lost 2 bases and J lost 3, with 12 bases in between. This CDR3 spans 15 amino acids. The complete variable domain, with remaining parts taken from reference TRBV19 and TRBJ2-3, reads DGGITQSPKYLFRKEGQNVTLSCEQNLNHDAMYWYRQDPGQGLRLIYYSQIVNDFQKGDIAEGYSVSREKKESFPLTVTSAQKNPTAFYLCASSIRRGRTDTQYFGPGTRLTVL.

The rearrangement uses TRBV18 and TRBJ1-6; 7 bases align to TRBD1. From germline, CDR1 is KGHSH and CDR2 LQKENI. After removal of 0 bases from V and 9 bases from J, the junction contained 5 bases not matched to a gene. The CDR3 contains 15 residues. This CDR3 reads CASSPPEQGVSPLHF. CDR3 bases: TGTGCCAGCTCACCACCGGAGCAGGGGGTTTCACCCCTCCACTTT.

The V and J genes are TRBV29-1 and TRBJ1-4; D is possibly TRBD1 (6 bases). This CDR3 comprises 13 residues. V was shortened by 7 bases and J by 5 bases, with 14 bases between the two germline ends. Germline CDR1 reads SQVTM; CDR2 reads ANQGSEA. In DNA, the CDR3 is TGCAGCGCCCGGGACACCCCCAATGAAAAACTGTTTTTT. Its translation: CSARDTPNEKLFF.

The V and J genes are TRBV10-3 and TRBJ1-2; 10 bases line up with TRBD1. This CDR3 has 14 amino acids. Germline CDR1 and CDR2: ENHRY and SYGVKD. J gave up 7 bases and V 6 bases, and 8 bases lay outside the gene matches. Here the CDR3 reads CAISAKDRGSGYTF. The CDR3 DNA follows: TGTGCCATCAGCGCTAAGGACAGGGGGTCTGGCTACACCTTC.

V gene TRBV11-3 combines with J gene TRBJ2-1, with 8 bases identical to TRBD2. The CDR3 sequence is 19 residues long. V lost 0 bases and J lost 3; bases outside the gene matches: 13. Per the germline V gene, CDR1 is SGHNT and CDR2 is YENEEA. CDR3 DNA sequence: TGTGCCAGCAGCTTAGATCGTGCCGCTGCGGGGGGTTTCTACAATGAGCAGTTCTTC. Its protein product is CASSLDRAAAGGFYNEQFF.

The chain recombines TRBV11-3 with TRBJ2-7; possible D gene TRBD1, 7 bases. The CDR3 runs to 19 residues. Trimming took 9 bases from V and 0 from J, leaving 30 bases between them. The germline CDR1 and CDR2 sequences are SGHNT and YENEEA. This CDR3 is CARIKPEQGVRGASYEQYF. The DNA of the CDR3 is TGTGCCAGAATAAAGCCGGAGCAGGGGGTGAGGGGGGCCTCCTACGAGCAGTACTTC.

The rearrangement joins TRBV7-9 to TRBJ2-7, with a weak D call TRBD1 (6 bases). Germline values: CDR1 SEHNR, CDR2 FQNEAQ (reference sequence). The CDR3 totals 13 residues. Trimming removed 5 bases at V and 2 bases at J, with 10 bases between. This chain's CDR3 is CASSPTGTYEQYF. CDR3 DNA: TGTGCCAGCAGCCCTACAGGGACCTACGAGCAGTACTTC.

The chain is built from TRBV25-1 and TRBJ2-5, with D perhaps TRBD1 (5 bases). This CDR3 is 15 amino acids long. The germline V gene encodes CDR1 MGHDK and CDR2 SYGVNS. V was clipped by 3 bases and J by 4 bases, with 15 bases between them. CDR3: CASSDPKGDGETQYF. CDR3 nucleotide sequence: TGTGCCAGCAGTGATCCCAAAGGGGATGGAGAGACCCAGTACTTC. Drawing the rest from reference TRBV25-1 and TRBJ2-5, the complete variable domain is EADIYQTPRYLVIGTGKKITLECSQTMGHDKMYWYQQDPGMELHLIHYSYGVNSTEKGDLSSESTVSRIRTEHFPLTLESARPSHTSQYLCASSDPKGDGETQYFGPGTRLLVL.

The chain links TRBV18 to TRBJ1-5, with 7 bases that match TRBD1. This CDR3 is built from 17 residues. V shed 3 bases, J shed 1 base, and the junction held 9 bases outside the gene matches. Germline V gene lookup returns CDR1 KGHSH and CDR2 LQKENI. The CDR3 loop is CASSPREARGSNQPQHF. Written as DNA, the CDR3 is TGTGCCAGCTCACCCAGAGAGGCCAGGGGGAGCAATCAGCCCCAGCATTTT.

The rearrangement joins TRBV3-1 (or the pseudogene TRBV3-2) to TRBJ1-5; a weak D match, TRBD1 (6 bases). CDR1 LGHDT and CDR2 YNNKEL come from the germline V gene (reference sequence). The CDR3 sequence is 13 residues long. The ends were cut back, 3 bases at V and 4 bases at J, with 7 bases in the middle. In nucleotides, the CDR3 is TGTGCCAGCAGCCACGGGACAAATCAGCCCCAGCATTTT. Translation gives CASSHGTNQPQHF.